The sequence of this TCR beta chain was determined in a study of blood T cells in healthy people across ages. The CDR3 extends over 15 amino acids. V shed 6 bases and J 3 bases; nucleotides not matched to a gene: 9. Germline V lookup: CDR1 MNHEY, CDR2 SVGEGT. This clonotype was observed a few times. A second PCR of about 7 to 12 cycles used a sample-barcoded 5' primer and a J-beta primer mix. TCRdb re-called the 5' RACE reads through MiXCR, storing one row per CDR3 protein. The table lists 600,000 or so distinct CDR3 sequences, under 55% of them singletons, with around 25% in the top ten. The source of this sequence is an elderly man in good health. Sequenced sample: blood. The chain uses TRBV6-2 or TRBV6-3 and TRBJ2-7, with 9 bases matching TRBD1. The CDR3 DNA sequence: TGTGCCAGCAGGCACGGCCCGGGACAGGGCTACGAGCAGTACTTC. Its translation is CASRHGPGQGYEQYF.